This T cell receptor beta chain was captured in a study of T-cell memory formation after mild COVID-19. General study points: CD8+ contracting clones occupied EMRA, while CD4+ ones occupied mainly CM and EM. Day 15 to 85 contracting clones showed balanced CD4/CD8; day 15 to 37 expanders favored CD4+. Cross-reactive memory apparently joined, as some responding clones appeared in pre-infection memory.

Amplification by 5'RACE using constant-segment primers produced TCR alpha and TCR beta cDNA libraries that carried sample barcodes and UMIs. TCRdb reanalysed the 5' RACE reads using MiXCR and keeps one entry per CDR3 protein. Counted here are 450,000 to 700,000 distinct CDR3 sequences, 18% occurring once; the ten biggest clones make up approximately 12%. This CDR3 contains 14 residues. Trimming took 1 base from V and 4 from J, leaving 7 bases between them. Germline values: CDR1 SGHTA, CDR2 FQGTGA. A remark on this clonotype: Antigen specificity is unknown.

The clonotype comes from an adult woman who had mild COVID-19 (a few samples of this study predate the infection). Cell type and time point are not known. The sequenced material came from PBMCs or a T cell subset sorted from them (not recorded which). The rearrangement joins TRBV7-3 to TRBJ2-2; no firm D call. The DNA for the CDR3 is TGTGCCAGCAGCTTAAGGGGTATCACCGGGGAGCTGTTTTTT. Its protein product is CASSLRGITGELFF. Full variable domain (remainder filled in from reference TRBV7-3 and TRBJ2-2): GAGVSQTPSNKVTEKGKYVELRCDPISGHTALYWYRQSLGQGPEFLIYFQGTGAADDSGLPNDRFFAVRPEGSVSTLKIQRTERGDSAVYLCASSLRGITGELFFGEGSRLTVL.